A single sample is the source of the 20 T cell receptor beta chains below, sequenced in a study of shared clonotypes between healthy human individuals. TCRdb's table, derived via immunoSEQ multiplex PCR, lists solely in-frame clones and lacks some. The sample contains roughly 500,000 clones, around 85% of which appear only once. Sequenced: PBMCs. These receptor sequences come from a middle-aged woman in good health. Some clones in this sample may be carry-over from other donors' samples.

This clone was seen only once. This chain links TRBV6-4 with TRBJ2-2; maybe TRBD1 (6 bases). This CDR3 is built from 14 residues. Germline V gene lookup returns CDR1 MRHNA and CDR2 SNTAGT. The V and J ends lost 6 bases and 2 bases respectively, with 10 bases between them. The CDR3 protein is CASREQGNTGELFF. The CDR3 DNA sequence: TGTGCCAGCAGGGAACAGGGAAACACCGGGGAGCTGTTTTTT.

This clone has ten or more counts. The chain combines TRBV9 with TRBJ2-5, with D possibly TRBD2 on 6 matching bases. Germline V gene lookup returns CDR1 SGDLS and CDR2 YYNGEE. This CDR3 is built from 14 residues. V lost 3 bases and J lost 10, with 19 bases in between. DNA of the CDR3: TGTGCCAGCAGCGCAAGACTAGTCATCAGAGACCAGTACTTC. Protein product: CASSARLVIRDQYF.

V usage is TRBV5-1 and J usage is TRBJ2-7; D tentatively fits TRBD1 or TRBD2 (5 bases each). There are 13 residues in the CDR3. V shed 0 bases and J shed 2 bases, with 6 bases lying between them. Germline V CDR1 and CDR2: SGHRS, YFSETQ. The CDR3 reads CASSLEGPYEQYF. Written as DNA, the CDR3 is TGCGCCAGCAGCTTGGAGGGACCCTACGAGCAGTACTTC.

The chain joins TRBV5-6 to TRBJ2-2, with D possibly matching TRBD2 (5 bases). The CDR3 runs 17 residues. The germline CDR1 and CDR2 sequences are SGHDT and YYEEEE. V lost 1 base to trimming and J lost 3 bases, with 16 bases between them. The CDR3 region has the DNA TGTGCCAGCAGCTTGTATAGGAGGCACCGGGACACCGGGGAGCTGTTTTTT. Translated, it gives CASSLYRRHRDTGELFF.

This clone has a single count. This rearrangement joins TRBV2 to TRBJ2-7, with a possible D match to TRBD1 (6 bases). This CDR3 comprises 14 residues. The germline CDR1 and CDR2 sequences are SNHLY and FYNNEI. Deletions cut 2 bases from V and 5 bases from J, with 13 bases between. The CDR3 DNA follows: TGTGCCAGCAGTGAATTCCCAGGGGCCGACGAGCAGTACTTC. Translated, it gives CASSEFPGADEQYF.

This chain uses TRBV7-9 with TRBJ2-7; TRBD2 agrees at 11 bases. In germline, CDR1 is SEHNR, CDR2 FQNEAQ (reference sequence). The CDR3 is made up of 16 amino acids. V lost 1 base to trimming and J lost 0 bases; unmatched junction nucleotides: 2. The CDR3 coding sequence is TGTGCCAGCAGCTTAGTGCTAGCGGGAGGCTCCTACGAGCAGTACTTC. It is translated as CASSLVLAGGSYEQYF.

The V gene is TRBV11-1, the J gene TRBJ2-7, with 8 bases identical to TRBD1. The V and J ends lost 5 bases and 6 bases, in that order; junction bases with no gene match: 9. Germline loops: CDR1 SGHAT, CDR2 FQDESV (reference sequence). This CDR3 is 14 amino acids long. The CDR3, as DNA: TGTGCCAGCAGCCCAGGACAGGGATCGTTCGAGCAGTACTTC. Translating gives CASSPGQGSFEQYF.

The V and J genes are TRBV5-1 and TRBJ2-7; D gene ambiguous. V shed 0 bases and J shed 0 bases, with 13 bases lying between them. The CDR3 contains 16 residues. CDR1 is SGHRS and CDR2 is YFSETQ in the germline V gene. This chain's CDR3 is CASSLGAVELSYEQYF. CDR3 in DNA: TGCGCCAGCAGCTTGGGGGCAGTTGAACTCTCCTACGAGCAGTACTTC.

J is TRBJ1-1 and V is TRBV4-1; possibly TRBD1 for D (5 bases). V was shortened by 4 bases and J by 3 bases, with 9 bases between the two germline ends. CDR3 size: 13 residues. The germline V gene has CDR1 MGHRA and CDR2 YSYEKL. CDR3 coding DNA: TGCGCCAGCAGCCGCGGGGGTGACACTGAAGCTTTCTTT. It translates to CASSRGGDTEAFF.

On this clone itself: A read error is likely here: a far larger clone is one base away. The chain links TRBV9 to TRBJ1-5, with D uncertain. Germline V gene data show CDR1 as SGDLS and CDR2 as YYNGEE. The CDR3 covers 15 residues. Between the trimmed V and J ends, which lost 4 bases and 1 base, there was a span of 12 bases. DNA for the CDR3: TGTGCCAGCAGCAAGACGGCTTACAGCAATCAGCCCCAGCATTTT. Translating gives CASSKTAYSNQPQHF.

The V and J genes are TRBV11-2 and TRBJ2-7; 8 nucleotides match TRBD1. Germline-derived CDR1 and CDR2 are SGHAT and FQNNGV. The CDR3 sequence is 15 residues long. V lost 1 base, J lost 4 bases, and 6 bases stayed unmatched. The CDR3 DNA reads as TGTGCCAGCAGCTTAGGGGCCGGACAGGGATACGAGCAGTACTTC. This codes for CASSLGAGQGYEQYF.

This clone showed up just once. This rearrangement joins TRBV19 to TRBJ2-5; the D call may be TRBD1 or TRBD2 (6 bases each). V lost 10 bases to trimming and J lost 0 bases, with 12 bases between them. The germline V gene has CDR1 LNHDA and CDR2 SQIVND (reference sequence). CDR3 length: 13 amino acids. The CDR3 spells CAIGGTNQETQYF. The CDR3, as DNA: TGTGCCATAGGCGGGACAAACCAAGAGACCCAGTACTTC.

The J gene is TRBJ1-5, the V gene TRBV18; no firm D call. Trimming cost V 2 bases and J 4 bases, with 6 bases left between them. This CDR3 has 13 residues. Germline V gene lookup returns CDR1 KGHSH and CDR2 LQKENI. CDR3: CASSPGENQPQHF. For the CDR3, the DNA is TGTGCCAGCTCACCAGGGGAGAATCAGCCCCAGCATTTT.

A single count supports this clone. This rearrangement joins TRBV19 to TRBJ2-5; D is unclear. V lost 4 bases and J lost 5, with 11 bases in between. In germline, CDR1 is LNHDA, CDR2 SQIVND (reference sequence). The CDR3 contains 13 residues. The CDR3 loop reads CASSTDLVETQYF. In DNA form, the CDR3 reads TGTGCCAGTAGTACCGACCTGGTGGAGACCCAGTACTTC.

With respect to this clone: This likely came from a read error, as a far larger clone is one base away. The same CDR3 is also encoded by other DNA sequences in this sample. The chain uses TRBV12-5 and TRBJ2-3; D remains unclear. The V and J ends lost 3 bases and 0 bases respectively, with 7 bases between them. This CDR3 contains 14 residues. The germline V gene encodes CDR1 LGHNT and CDR2 FRNRAP. The CDR3 nucleotides read TGTGCTAGTGGTTTAGGGTCGAGCACAGATACGCAGTATTTT. It encodes CASGLGSSTDTQYF.

A few counts support this clone. The V and J genes are TRBV30 and TRBJ1-1; maybe TRBD1 (6 bases). In germline, CDR1 is GTSNPN, CDR2 SVGIG (reference sequence). With 7 bases removed from V and 7 bases from J, the gap between germline ends came to 19 bases. The CDR3 runs 13 residues. CDR3 loop: CASQRTGTFEAFF. DNA for the CDR3: TGTGCCTCGCAAAGAACCGGGACATTTGAAGCTTTCTTT.

Concerning this clone itself: One base separates it from a far larger clone, so it is likely a read error. This chain joins TRBV2 and TRBJ2-2, with 7 nucleotides matching TRBD2. The germline V gene encodes CDR1 SNHLY and CDR2 FYNNEI. The CDR3 is made up of 14 amino acids. CDR3 coding DNA: TGTGCCCGCAGCATTCTAGCGGCCACCGGGGAGCTGTTTTTT. It specifies CARSILAATGELFF.

Turning to this clone: The same CDR3 also results from other DNA sequences found in this sample. The genes are TRBV9 and TRBJ2-2; no clear D. From germline, CDR1 is SGDLS and CDR2 YYNGEE. This CDR3 comprises 15 residues. V lost 0 bases and J lost 0, with 6 bases in between. The CDR3 sequence is CASSVGLANTGELFF. DNA for the CDR3: TGTGCCAGCAGCGTAGGGCTAGCGAACACCGGGGAGCTGTTTTTT.

V usage is TRBV6-4 and J usage is TRBJ1-2; D unresolved. This CDR3 has 9 amino acids. Trimming removed 6 bases from V and 11 bases from J, with 7 bases in between. Germline CDR1 MRHNA, CDR2 SNTAGT. CDR3 residues: CASREDYTF. CDR3 sequence (DNA): TGTGCCAGCAGGGAAGATTACACCTTC.

As regards this clone: This likely traces to a read error, being one base from a far larger clone. Other DNA sequences in this sample translate to the same CDR3. The chain links TRBV19 to TRBJ1-5; no clear D gene. Germline assignment: CDR1 LNHDA and CDR2 SQIVND (reference sequence). V lost 4 bases, J lost 5 bases, and 12 bases lay in between. This CDR3 contains 14 residues. In DNA form, the CDR3 reads TGTGCCAGTAGTACCCGGACTGCGGATCAGCCCCAGCATTTT. This gives the protein CASSTRTADQPQHF.